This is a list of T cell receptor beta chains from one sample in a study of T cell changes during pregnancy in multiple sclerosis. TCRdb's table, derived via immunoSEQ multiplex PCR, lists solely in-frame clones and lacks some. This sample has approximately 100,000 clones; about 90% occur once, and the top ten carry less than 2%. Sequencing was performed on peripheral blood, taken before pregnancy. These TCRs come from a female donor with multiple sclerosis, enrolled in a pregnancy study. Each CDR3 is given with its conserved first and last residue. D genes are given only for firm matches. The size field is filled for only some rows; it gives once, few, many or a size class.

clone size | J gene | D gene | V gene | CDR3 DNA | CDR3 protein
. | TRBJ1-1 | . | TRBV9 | TGTGCCAGCAGCGTCTCCCAACAGGGAAACACTGAAGCTTTCTTT | CASSVSQQGNTEAFF
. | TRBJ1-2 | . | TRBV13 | TGTGCCAGCAGCTTAGGCGGCGGGTCCAACTATGGCTACACCTTC | CASSLGGGSNYGYTF
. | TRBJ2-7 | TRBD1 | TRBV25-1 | TGTGCCAGCAGCGGCGGACAGGACCGCTACGAGCAGTACTTC | CASSGGQDRYEQYF
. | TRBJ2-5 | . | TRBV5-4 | TGTGCCAGCAGCCGGTCGGGGGAAGAGACCCAGTACTTC | CASSRSGEETQYF
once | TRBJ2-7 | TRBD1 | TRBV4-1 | TGCGCCAGCAGCCCCGTGTGGACAGGGGACTACGAGCAGTACTTC | CASSPVWTGDYEQYF
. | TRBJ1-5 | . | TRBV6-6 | TGTGCCAGCAGTTACTCGAGGGGCAATCAGCCCCAGCATTTT | CASSYSRGNQPQHF
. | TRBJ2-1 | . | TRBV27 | TGTGCCAGCAGTTTACGATTCAGGGGGGATGAGCAGTTCTTC | CASSLRFRGDEQFF
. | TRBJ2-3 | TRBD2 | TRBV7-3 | TGTGCCAGCAGCTTAAAGCCCTCGGGACTAGCTGTAGATACGCAGTATTTT | CASSLKPSGLAVDTQYF
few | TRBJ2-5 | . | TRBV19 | TGTGCCAGTAGGGACCCTACTAGTTTACAGACCCAGTACTTC | CASRDPTSLQTQYF
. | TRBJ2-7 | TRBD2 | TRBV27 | TGTGCCAGCAGTTTATTTGGAATCGCAGGAGCGGGGGAGCAGTACTTC | CASSLFGIAGAGEQYF
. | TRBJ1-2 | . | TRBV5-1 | TGCGCCAGCAGCCCCCCACGGTACTATGGCTACACCTTC | CASSPPRYYGYTF
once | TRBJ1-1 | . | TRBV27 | TGTGCCAGCAGTTTGGGTGACCGAGGGAGGGGTAAGACTGAAGCTTTCTTT | CASSLGDRGRGKTEAFF
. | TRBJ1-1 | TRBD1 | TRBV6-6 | TGTGCCAGCACTACCCCTTGGACAGGGCCGTACACTGAAGCTTTCTTT | CASTTPWTGPYTEAFF
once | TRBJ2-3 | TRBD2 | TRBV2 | TGTGCCATCATTCTAGGCGGGAGGCCCTCAGATACGCAGTATTTT | CAIILGGRPSDTQYF
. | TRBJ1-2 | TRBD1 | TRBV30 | TGTGCCTGGAGTGACGGGACAGCGCCCTTCTATGGCTACACCTTC | CAWSDGTAPFYGYTF
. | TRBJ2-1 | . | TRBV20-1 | TGCAGTGCTAGGTCCCCCAAAATGCAGTTCTTC | CSARSPKMQFF
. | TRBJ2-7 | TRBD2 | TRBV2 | TGTGCCAGCAGTGATGCTAGCGGATCCTACGAGCAGTACTTC | CASSDASGSYEQYF
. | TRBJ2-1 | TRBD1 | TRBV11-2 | TGTGCCAGCAGCTTAGAAACAGGGGGCAGGAATGAGCAGTTCTTC | CASSLETGGRNEQFF
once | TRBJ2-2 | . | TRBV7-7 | TGTGCCAGCAGCATCAGCACCGGGGAGCTGTTTTTT | CASSISTGELFF
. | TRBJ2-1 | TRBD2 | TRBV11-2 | TGTGCCAGCAGCCCCGGCTCTTCCGGGACTAGCGATAAGGGGCAGTTCTTC | CASSPGSSGTSDKGQFF
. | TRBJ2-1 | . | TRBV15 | TGTGCCACCAGCAGATTCGGAAGCGCCTACAATGAGCAGTTCTTC | CATSRFGSAYNEQFF
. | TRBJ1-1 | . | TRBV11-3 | TGTGCCAGCAGCTTATTTTCGTCGGTCGCGTCAGGAGCTTTCTTT | CASSLFSSVASGAFF
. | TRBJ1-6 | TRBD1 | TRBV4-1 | TGCGCCAGCAGCCAAGGACAGGGGAATAGATCACCCCTCCACTTT | CASSQGQGNRSPLHF
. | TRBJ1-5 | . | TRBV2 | TGTGCCAGCAGTTTGAGCCGCGGGCAGCCCCAGCATTTT | CASSLSRGQPQHF
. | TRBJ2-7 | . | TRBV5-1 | TGCGCCAGCAGCTTGGGACAGCTGGCCTACGAGCAGTACTTC | CASSLGQLAYEQYF